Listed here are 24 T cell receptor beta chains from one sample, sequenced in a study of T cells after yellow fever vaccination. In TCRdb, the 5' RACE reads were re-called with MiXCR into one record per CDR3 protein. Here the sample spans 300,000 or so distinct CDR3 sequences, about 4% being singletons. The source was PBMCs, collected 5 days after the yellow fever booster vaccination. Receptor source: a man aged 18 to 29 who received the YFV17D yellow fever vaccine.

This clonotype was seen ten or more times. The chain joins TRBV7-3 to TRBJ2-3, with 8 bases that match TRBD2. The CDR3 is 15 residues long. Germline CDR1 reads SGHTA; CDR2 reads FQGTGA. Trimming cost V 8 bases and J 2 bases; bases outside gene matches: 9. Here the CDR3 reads CASAAGGQLTDTQYF. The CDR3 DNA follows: TGTGCCAGCGCGGCGGGAGGACAACTCACAGATACGCAGTATTTT. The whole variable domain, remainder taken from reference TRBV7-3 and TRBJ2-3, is GAGVSQTPSNKVTEKGKYVELRCDPISGHTALYWYRQSLGQGPEFLIYFQGTGAADDSGLPNDRFFAVRPEGSVSTLKIQRTERGDSAVYLCASAAGGQLTDTQYFGPGTRLTVL.

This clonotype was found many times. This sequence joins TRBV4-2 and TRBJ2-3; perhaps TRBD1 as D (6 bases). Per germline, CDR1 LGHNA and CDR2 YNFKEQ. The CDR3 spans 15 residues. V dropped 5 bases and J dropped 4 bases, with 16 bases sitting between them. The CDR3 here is CASSARREGADTQYF. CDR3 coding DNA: TGTGCCAGCAGCGCAAGACGTGAGGGGGCAGATACGCAGTATTTT.

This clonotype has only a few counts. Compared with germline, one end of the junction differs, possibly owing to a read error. The CDR3 region is CASSLAGARWNF. CDR3 bases: TGTGCCAGCAGTTTGGCGGGGGCCCGGTGGAACTTC. V gene TRBV12-3 or TRBV12-4 combines with J gene TRBJ2-7; D perhaps matches TRBD2 (7 bases). CDR3 size: 12 residues.

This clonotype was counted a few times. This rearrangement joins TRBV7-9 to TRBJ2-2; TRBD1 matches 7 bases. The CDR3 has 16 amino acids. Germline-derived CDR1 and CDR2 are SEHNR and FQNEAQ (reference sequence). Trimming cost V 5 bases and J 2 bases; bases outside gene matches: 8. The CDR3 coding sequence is TGTGCCAGCAGCCCTCGGACAGGACATAACACCGGGGAGCTGTTTTTT. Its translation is CASSPRTGHNTGELFF.

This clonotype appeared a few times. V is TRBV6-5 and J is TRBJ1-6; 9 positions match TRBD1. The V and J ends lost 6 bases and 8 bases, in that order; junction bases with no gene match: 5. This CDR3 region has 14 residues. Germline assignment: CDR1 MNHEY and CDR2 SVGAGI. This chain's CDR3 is CASSWDRDDSPLHF. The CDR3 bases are TGTGCCAGCAGCTGGGACAGGGACGATTCACCCCTCCACTTT.

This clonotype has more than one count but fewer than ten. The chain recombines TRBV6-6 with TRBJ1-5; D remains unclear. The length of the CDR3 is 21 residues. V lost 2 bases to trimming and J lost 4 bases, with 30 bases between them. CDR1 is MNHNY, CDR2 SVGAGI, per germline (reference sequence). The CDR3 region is CASSYTPGEGGISTTNQPQHF. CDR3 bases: TGTGCCAGCAGTTACACTCCCGGGGAGGGAGGAATTTCTACAACTAATCAGCCCCAGCATTTT.

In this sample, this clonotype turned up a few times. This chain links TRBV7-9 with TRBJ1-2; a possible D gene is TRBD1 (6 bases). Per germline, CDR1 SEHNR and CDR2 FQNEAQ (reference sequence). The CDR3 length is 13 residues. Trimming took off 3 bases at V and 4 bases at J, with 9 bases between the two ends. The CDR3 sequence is CASSFGQLYGYTF. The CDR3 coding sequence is TGTGCCAGCAGCTTCGGACAGCTCTATGGCTACACCTTC.

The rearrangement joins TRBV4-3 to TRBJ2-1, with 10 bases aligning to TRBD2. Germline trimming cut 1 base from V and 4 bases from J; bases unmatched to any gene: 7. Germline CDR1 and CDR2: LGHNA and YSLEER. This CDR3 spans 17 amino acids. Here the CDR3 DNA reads TGCGCCAGCAGCCAAGCCTCGGCAGCGGGGGGGTACAATGAGCAGTTCTTC. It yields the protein CASSQASAAGGYNEQFF.

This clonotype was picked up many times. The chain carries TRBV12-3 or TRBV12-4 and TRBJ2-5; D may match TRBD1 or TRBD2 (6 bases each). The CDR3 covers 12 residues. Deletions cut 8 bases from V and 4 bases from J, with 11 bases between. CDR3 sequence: CASEGGGETQYF. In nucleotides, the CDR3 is TGTGCCAGCGAGGGGGGCGGAGAGACCCAGTACTTC.

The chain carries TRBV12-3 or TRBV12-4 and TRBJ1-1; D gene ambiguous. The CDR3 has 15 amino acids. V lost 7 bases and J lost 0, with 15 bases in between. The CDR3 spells CASIPGLGVNTEAFF. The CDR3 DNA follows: TGTGCCAGCATCCCAGGATTGGGAGTGAACACTGAAGCTTTCTTT.

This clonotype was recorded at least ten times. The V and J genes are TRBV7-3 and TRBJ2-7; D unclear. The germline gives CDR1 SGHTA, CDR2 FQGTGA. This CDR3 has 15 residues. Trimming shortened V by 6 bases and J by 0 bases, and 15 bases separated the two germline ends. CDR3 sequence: CASSPDPQSSYEQYF. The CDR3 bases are TGTGCCAGCAGTCCGGACCCTCAGAGCTCCTACGAGCAGTACTTC.

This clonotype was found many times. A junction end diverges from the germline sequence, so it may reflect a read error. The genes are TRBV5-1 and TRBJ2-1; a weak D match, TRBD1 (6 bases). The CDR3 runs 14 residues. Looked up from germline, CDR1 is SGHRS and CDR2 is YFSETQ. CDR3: CASSLTTGTTIPLF. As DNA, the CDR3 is TGCGCCAGCAGCCTGACCACAGGGACCACCATCCCCCTCTTC.

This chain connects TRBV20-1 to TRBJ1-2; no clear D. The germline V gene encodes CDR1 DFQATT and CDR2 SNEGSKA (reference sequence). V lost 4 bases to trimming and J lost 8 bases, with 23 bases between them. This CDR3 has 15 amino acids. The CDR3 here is CSATNGIPTKRGYTF. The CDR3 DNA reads TGCAGTGCTACGAACGGGATTCCCACTAAGCGCGGCTACACCTTC.

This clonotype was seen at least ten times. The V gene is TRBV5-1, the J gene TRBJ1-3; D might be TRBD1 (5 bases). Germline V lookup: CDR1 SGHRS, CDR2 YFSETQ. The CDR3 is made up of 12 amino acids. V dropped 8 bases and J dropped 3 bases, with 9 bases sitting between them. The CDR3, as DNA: TGCGCCAGTCGGGACCGTGGAAACACCATATATTTT. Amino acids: CASRDRGNTIYF.

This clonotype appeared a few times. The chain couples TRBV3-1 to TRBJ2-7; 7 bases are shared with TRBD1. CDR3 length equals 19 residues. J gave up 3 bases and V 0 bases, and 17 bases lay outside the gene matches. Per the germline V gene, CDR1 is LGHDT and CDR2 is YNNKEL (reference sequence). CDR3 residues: CASSQERGYSGTALYEQYF. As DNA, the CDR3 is TGTGCCAGCAGCCAAGAAAGGGGGTATTCCGGGACAGCCCTCTACGAGCAGTACTTC.

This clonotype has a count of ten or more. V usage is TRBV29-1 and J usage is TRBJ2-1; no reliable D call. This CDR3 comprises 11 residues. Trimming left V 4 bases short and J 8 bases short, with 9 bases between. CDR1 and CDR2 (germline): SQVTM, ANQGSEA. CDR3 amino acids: CSVGVLDEQFF. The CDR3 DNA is TGCAGCGTTGGGGTCCTCGATGAGCAGTTCTTC.

CDR3 residues: CASSYRVAVGDSYNEQFF. The DNA for the CDR3 is TGTGCCAGCAGTTACCGGGTAGCGGTGGGGGACTCCTACAATGAGCAGTTCTTC. The rearrangement joins TRBV6-6 to TRBJ2-1, with a tentative D call TRBD2 (6 bases). Germline lookup yields CDR1 MNHNY and CDR2 SVGAGI (reference sequence). The ends were cut back, 2 bases at V and 0 bases at J, with 17 bases in the middle. CDR3 length equals 18 residues.

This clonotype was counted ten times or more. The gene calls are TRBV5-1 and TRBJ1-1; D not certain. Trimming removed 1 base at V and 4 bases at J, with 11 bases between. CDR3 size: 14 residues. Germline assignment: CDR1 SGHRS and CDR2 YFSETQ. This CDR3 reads CASSLSEGSTEAFF. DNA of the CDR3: TGCGCCAGCAGCTTGTCGGAGGGAAGCACTGAAGCTTTCTTT.

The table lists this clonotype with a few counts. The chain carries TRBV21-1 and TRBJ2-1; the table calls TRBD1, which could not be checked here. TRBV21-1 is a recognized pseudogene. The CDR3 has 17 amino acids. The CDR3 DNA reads TGTGCCAGCAGCGACAGGGGTTCCACCAGCTCCTACAATGAGCAGTTCTTC. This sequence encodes CASSDRGSTSSYNEQFF.

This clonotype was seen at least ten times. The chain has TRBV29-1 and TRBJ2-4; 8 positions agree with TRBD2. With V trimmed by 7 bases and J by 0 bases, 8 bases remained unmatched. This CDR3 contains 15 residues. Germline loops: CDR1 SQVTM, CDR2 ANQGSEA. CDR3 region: CSALAGDRAKNIQYF. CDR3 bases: TGCAGCGCCCTAGCGGGCGATCGAGCCAAAAACATTCAGTACTTC.

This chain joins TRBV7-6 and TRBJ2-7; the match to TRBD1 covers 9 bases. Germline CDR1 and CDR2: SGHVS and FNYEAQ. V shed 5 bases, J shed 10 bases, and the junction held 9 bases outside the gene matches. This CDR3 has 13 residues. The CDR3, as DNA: TGTGCCAGCAGCGCGGGACAGGGAGGCATTCAGTACGTC. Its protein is CASSAGQGGIQYV.

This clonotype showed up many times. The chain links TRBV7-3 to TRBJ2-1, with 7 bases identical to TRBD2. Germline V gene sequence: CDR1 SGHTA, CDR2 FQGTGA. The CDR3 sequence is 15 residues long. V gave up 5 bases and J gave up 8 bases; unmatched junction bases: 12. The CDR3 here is CASSPGLGEWDEQFF. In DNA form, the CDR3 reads TGTGCCAGCAGCCCCGGACTAGGGGAGTGGGATGAGCAGTTCTTC. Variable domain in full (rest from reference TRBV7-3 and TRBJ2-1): GAGVSQTPSNKVTEKGKYVELRCDPISGHTALYWYRQSLGQGPEFLIYFQGTGAADDSGLPNDRFFAVRPEGSVSTLKIQRTERGDSAVYLCASSPGLGEWDEQFFGPGTRLTVL.

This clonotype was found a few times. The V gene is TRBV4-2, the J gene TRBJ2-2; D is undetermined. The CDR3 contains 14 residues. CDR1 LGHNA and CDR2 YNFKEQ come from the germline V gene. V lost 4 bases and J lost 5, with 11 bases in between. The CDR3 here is CASSLHRLTGELFF. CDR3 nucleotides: TGTGCCAGCAGCCTCCACAGACTTACCGGGGAGCTGTTTTTT.

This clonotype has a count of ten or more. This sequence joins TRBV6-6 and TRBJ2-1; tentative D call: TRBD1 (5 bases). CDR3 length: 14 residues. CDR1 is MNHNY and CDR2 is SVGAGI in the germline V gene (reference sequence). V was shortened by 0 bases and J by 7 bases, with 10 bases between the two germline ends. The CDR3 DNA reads TGTGCCAGCAGTTACTCAGGGGTGTGGAATGAGCAGTTCTTC. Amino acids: CASSYSGVWNEQFF.